These 14 T cell receptor beta chains share one sample of origin, sequenced in a study of early stage breast cancer tumors. Some clones are missing from TCRdb's copy, which holds only in-frame ones; the method was immunoSEQ multiplex PCR. This table holds about 72,000 clones, 65% to 85% found once. Source material: blood. The receptors derive from a person aged 55 to 75 with breast cancer.

The chain links TRBV19 to TRBJ2-6, with D perhaps given as TRBD1 or TRBD2 (6 bases each). The V and J ends lost 6 bases and 2 bases respectively, with 17 bases between them. Germline CDR1 and CDR2: LNHDA and SQIVND (reference sequence). The length of the CDR3 is 17 residues. CDR3 coding DNA: TGTGCCAGTAGGCAAGGGGGAGGCCCGGCTGGGGCCAACGTCCTGACTTTC. This gives the protein CASRQGGGPAGANVLTF.

This chain links TRBV27 with TRBJ1-6; 9 bases map to TRBD1. There are 16 residues in the CDR3. After removal of 5 bases from V and 6 bases from J, the junction contained 8 bases not matched to a gene. Germline V gene data show CDR1 as MNHEY and CDR2 as SMNVEV (reference sequence). In DNA form, the CDR3 reads TGTGCCAGCAGTCTGAGCCGGGGACAGGGTAATTCACCCCTCCACTTT. Encoded protein: CASSLSRGQGNSPLHF.

This chain joins TRBV7-2 and TRBJ1-5; possibly TRBD1 for D (5 bases). V was trimmed by 3 bases and J by 8 bases, leaving 11 bases between them. The CDR3 extends over 13 amino acids. The V gene's germline CDR1 is SGHTA and CDR2 FQGNSA. CDR3 amino acids: CASSFQGREPQHF. The CDR3 bases are TGTGCCAGCAGCTTCCAGGGTCGAGAGCCCCAGCATTTT.

The chain uses TRBV30 and TRBJ2-1; D might be TRBD1 (6 bases). The length of the CDR3 is 13 residues. Deletions cut 3 bases from V and 4 bases from J, with 10 bases between. Germline CDR1 reads GTSNPN; CDR2 reads SVGIG (reference sequence). Here the CDR3 reads CAWSRDNYNEQFF. CDR3 in DNA: TGTGCCTGGAGCCGGGACAATTACAATGAGCAGTTCTTC. Using reference TRBV30 and TRBJ2-1 for the parts outside the CDR3, the full variable domain is SQTIHQWPATLVQPVGSPLSLECTVEGTSNPNLYWYRQAAGRGLQLLFYSVGIGQISSEVPQNLSASRPQDRQFILSSKKLLLSDSGFYLCAWSRDNYNEQFFGPGTRLTVL.

This clone was found once. The V gene is TRBV19, the J gene TRBJ2-7; 11 positions agree with TRBD1. From germline, CDR1 is LNHDA and CDR2 SQIVND (reference sequence). V shed 4 bases and J 7 bases; nucleotides not matched to a gene: 3. The CDR3 extends over 13 amino acids. CDR3 in amino acids: CASSTDRGREQYF. The DNA for the CDR3 is TGTGCCAGTAGTACGGACAGGGGGCGTGAGCAGTACTTC. The full variable domain, completed using reference TRBV19 and TRBJ2-7, is DGGITQSPKYLFRKEGQNVTLSCEQNLNHDAMYWYRQDPGQGLRLIYYSQIVNDFQKGDIAEGYSVSREKKESFPLTVTSAQKNPTAFYLCASSTDRGREQYFGPGTRLTVT.

As to this clone: At one end, the junction sequence differs from germline, possibly due to a read error. V and J are TRBV9 and TRBJ2-1; a weak D match, TRBD2 (6 bases). This CDR3 region has 15 residues. Germline CDR1 SGDLS, CDR2 YYNGEE. The CDR3 region is CASSPGLSSYNEQFF. In DNA, the CDR3 is TGTGCTAGCAGCCCAGGACTAAGCTCCTACAATGAGCAGTTCTTC.

The rearrangement uses TRBV6-5 and TRBJ2-2, with TRBD1 matching 7 bases. Germline CDR1 MNHEY, CDR2 SVGAGI. This CDR3 contains 16 residues. The ends lost 4 bases at V and 5 bases at J; junction bases unmatched: 10. This chain's CDR3 is CASSSLKGARTGELFF. The DNA for the CDR3 is TGTGCCAGCAGTTCCTTAAAGGGGGCGCGAACCGGGGAGCTGTTTTTT.

This sequence joins TRBV5-6 and TRBJ2-1; weak D call: TRBD1 (6 bases). The length of the CDR3 is 14 residues. Germline CDR1 is SGHDT and CDR2 is YYEEEE. Trimming took 2 bases from V and 5 from J, leaving 11 bases between them. In DNA form, the CDR3 reads TGTGCCAGCAGCTTCAGGGGTCCCCACAATGAGCAGTTCTTC. This codes for CASSFRGPHNEQFF. Drawing the rest from reference TRBV5-6 and TRBJ2-1, the complete variable domain is DAGVTQSPTHLIKTRGQQVTLRCSPKSGHDTVSWYQQALGQGPQFIFQYYEEEERQRGNFPDRFSGHQFPNYSSELNVNALLLGDSALYLCASSFRGPHNEQFFGPGTRLTVL.

The J gene is TRBJ2-2, the V gene TRBV11-2; 8 positions match TRBD2. Trimming at V came to 1 base and at J to 3 bases, leaving 7 bases not matched to a gene. The CDR3 has 17 residues. The germline V gene has CDR1 SGHAT and CDR2 FQNNGV. The CDR3 loop reads CASSLVTGGPYTGELFF. The CDR3 region has the DNA TGTGCCAGCAGCTTAGTAACGGGGGGGCCGTACACCGGGGAGCTGTTTTTT.

This chain links TRBV5-4 with TRBJ1-2, with no clear D. The CDR3 consists of 15 residues. Germline CDR1 SGHNT, CDR2 YYREEE (reference sequence). V lost 2 bases and J lost 4, with 15 bases in between. CDR3 sequence (DNA): TGTGCCAGCAGCTTAGACCCTGAGGGCGGCTATGGCTACACCTTC. This sequence encodes CASSLDPEGGYGYTF.

A few counts support this clone. This chain uses TRBV30 with TRBJ1-1, with D possibly being TRBD1 (5 bases). The CDR3 totals 15 residues. Per the germline V gene, CDR1 is GTSNPN and CDR2 is SVGIG (reference sequence). V shed 0 bases and J shed 4 bases, with 15 bases lying between them. CDR3 bases: TGTGCCTGGAGTGTAAGGGGCAGAATCTCCACTGAAGCTTTCTTT. It codes for CAWSVRGRISTEAFF.

V is TRBV15 and J is TRBJ1-5; TRBD1 agrees at 10 bases. This CDR3 is 18 amino acids long. J was trimmed by 1 base and V by 4 bases; bases with no gene match: 10. CDR1 and CDR2 from the germline V gene are LNHNV and YYDKDF (reference sequence). DNA for the CDR3: TGTGCCACCAGCATCCGACAGGGGGCGTTTAGAAGCAATCAGCCCCAGCATTTT. Translated: CATSIRQGAFRSNQPQHF.

This chain joins TRBV30 and TRBJ2-7; D assignment may be TRBD1 or TRBD2 (5 bases each). Germline V gene lookup returns CDR1 GTSNPN and CDR2 SVGIG (reference sequence). Trimming shortened V by 5 bases and J by 0 bases, and 8 bases separated the two germline ends. The CDR3 extends over 12 amino acids. The CDR3 protein is CAWEGFSYEQYF. In nucleotides, the CDR3 is TGTGCCTGGGAGGGGTTCTCCTACGAGCAGTACTTC.

The chain combines TRBV2 with TRBJ2-1, with 7 bases fitting TRBD2. V lost 6 bases, J lost 0 bases, and 5 bases stayed unmatched. Germline V gene sequence: CDR1 SNHLY, CDR2 FYNNEI. This CDR3 is built from 15 residues. As DNA, the CDR3 is TGTGCCAGCAGCACTGGGGGGGGCTCCTACAATGAGCAGTTCTTC. This encodes CASSTGGGSYNEQFF. The whole variable domain, remainder taken from reference TRBV2 and TRBJ2-1, is EPEVTQTPSHQVTQMGQEVILRCVPISNHLYFYWYRQILGQKVEFLVSFYNNEISEKSEIFDDQFSVERPDGSNFTLKIRSTKLEDSAMYFCASSTGGGSYNEQFFGPGTRLTVL.